This paragraph covers one T cell receptor beta chain sequence. These data originate in a study of blood T cell repertoires in COVID-19. Study information: Material from acute and convalescent COVID-19 was sourced from the United States, Italy and Spain. T cells, B-cell-depleted T cells, or PBMCs provided the cDNA or gDNA that served as material.

Per the original data handling: Amplification of reference gene primers provided the estimated nucleated cell counts. TCRdb keeps only in-frame clones here, not all; method: immunoSEQ multiplex PCR. V, J and clone size reflect that table, while D and trimming were determined from the DNA. The sample records about 180,000 clones, around 83% being singletons. V lost 5 bases, J lost 7 bases, and 12 bases stayed unmatched. The CDR3 loop spans 16 amino acids. Germline V CDR1 and CDR2: SEHNR, FQNEAQ (reference sequence). Sequenced: peripheral blood. The TCR sequence derives from a human donor in a cohort sampled during active COVID-19. V and J are TRBV7-9 and TRBJ1-5; TRBD1 aligns across 9 bases. CDR3 in amino acids: CASSRTTGGALQPQHF. The CDR3, as DNA: TGTGCCAGCAGCCGAACCACAGGGGGCGCATTGCAGCCCCAGCATTTT.